This is a list of T cell receptor beta chains from one sample in a study of T cells expressing NK-cell markers. Reprocessing the 5' RACE reads, TCRdb reports a single entry for every CDR3 protein and omits DNA. The data include 550,000 or so distinct CDR3 sequences; the top ten clones carry 3% to 4.5%. Material: blood T cells: a sorted CD56 or NKG2C T cell subset, CD4+ or CD8+ T cells, or bulk PBMC T cells (not recorded which). These receptors were taken from a man between 18 and 29 years old in good health. CDR3s include the opening cysteine and the closing phenylalanine or tryptophan.

>TRBJ2-7|TRBV29-1
CSVEWAGMDYEQYF
>TRBJ2-5|TRBV7-2
CASSPLWGGGETQYF
>TRBJ2-3|TRBV15
CATSIGGDTQYF
>TRBJ2-1|TRBV9
CASSASGRAGNEQFF
>TRBJ2-1|TRBV20-1
CSALPPWDEQFF
>TRBJ2-1|TRBV5-1
CASSLSFKRIEAPQFF
>TRBJ2-1|TRBV5-6
CASSFGLASAYNEQFF
>TRBJ2-1|TRBV20-1
CSARPWSSSYNEQFF
>TRBJ2-1|TRBV6-1
CASSERGRGGQFF
>TRBJ1-6|TRBV3-1
CASSQGWGEGSPLHF
>TRBJ1-3|TRBV10-3
CAIPGDLSGNTIYF
>TRBJ2-3|TRBV5-1
CASSLGAGRVTDTQYF
>TRBJ2-1|TRBV14
CASRFRDRAGDEQFF
>TRBJ2-4|TRBV28
CASRPGQGYIQYF